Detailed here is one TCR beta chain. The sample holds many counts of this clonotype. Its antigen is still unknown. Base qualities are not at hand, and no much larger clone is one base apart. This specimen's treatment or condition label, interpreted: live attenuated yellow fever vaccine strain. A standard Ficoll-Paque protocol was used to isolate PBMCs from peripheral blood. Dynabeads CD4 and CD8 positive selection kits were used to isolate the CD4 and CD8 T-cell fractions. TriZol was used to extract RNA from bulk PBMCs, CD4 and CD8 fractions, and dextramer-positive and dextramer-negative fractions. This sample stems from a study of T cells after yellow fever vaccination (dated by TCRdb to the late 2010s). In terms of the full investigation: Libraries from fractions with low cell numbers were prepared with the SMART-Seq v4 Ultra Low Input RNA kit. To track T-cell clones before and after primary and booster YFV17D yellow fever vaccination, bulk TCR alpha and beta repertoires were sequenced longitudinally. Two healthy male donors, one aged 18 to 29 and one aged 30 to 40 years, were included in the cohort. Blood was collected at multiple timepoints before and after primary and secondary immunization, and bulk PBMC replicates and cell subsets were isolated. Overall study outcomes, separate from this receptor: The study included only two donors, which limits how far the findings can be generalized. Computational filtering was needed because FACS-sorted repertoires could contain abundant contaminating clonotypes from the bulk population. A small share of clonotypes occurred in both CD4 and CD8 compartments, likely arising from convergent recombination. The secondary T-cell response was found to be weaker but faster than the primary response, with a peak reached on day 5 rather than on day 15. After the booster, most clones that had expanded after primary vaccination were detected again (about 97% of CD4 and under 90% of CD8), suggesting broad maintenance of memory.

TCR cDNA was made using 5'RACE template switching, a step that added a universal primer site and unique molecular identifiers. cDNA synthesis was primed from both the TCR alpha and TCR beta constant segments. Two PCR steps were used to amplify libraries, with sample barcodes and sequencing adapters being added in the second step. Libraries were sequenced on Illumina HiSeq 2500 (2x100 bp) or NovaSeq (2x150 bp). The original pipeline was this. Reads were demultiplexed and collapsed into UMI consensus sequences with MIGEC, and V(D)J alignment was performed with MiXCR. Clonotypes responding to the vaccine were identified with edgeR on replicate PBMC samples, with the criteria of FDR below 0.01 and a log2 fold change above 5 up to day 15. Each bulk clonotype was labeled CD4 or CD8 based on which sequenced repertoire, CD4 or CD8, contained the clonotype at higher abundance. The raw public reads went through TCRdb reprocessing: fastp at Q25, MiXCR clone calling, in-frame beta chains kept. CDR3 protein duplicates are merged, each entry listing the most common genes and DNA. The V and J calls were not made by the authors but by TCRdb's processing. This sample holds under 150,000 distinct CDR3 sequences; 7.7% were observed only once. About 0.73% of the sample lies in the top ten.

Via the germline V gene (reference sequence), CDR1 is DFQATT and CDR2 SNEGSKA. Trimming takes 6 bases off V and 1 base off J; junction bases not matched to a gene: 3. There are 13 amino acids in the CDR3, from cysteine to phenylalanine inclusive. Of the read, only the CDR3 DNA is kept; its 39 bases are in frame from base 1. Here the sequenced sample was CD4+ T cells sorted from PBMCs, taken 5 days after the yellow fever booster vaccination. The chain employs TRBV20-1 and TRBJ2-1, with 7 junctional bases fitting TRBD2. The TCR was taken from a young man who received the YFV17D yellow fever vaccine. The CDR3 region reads CSAGGSSYNEQFF. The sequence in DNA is TGCAGTGCGGGCGGGAGTTCCTACAATGAGCAGTTCTTC.